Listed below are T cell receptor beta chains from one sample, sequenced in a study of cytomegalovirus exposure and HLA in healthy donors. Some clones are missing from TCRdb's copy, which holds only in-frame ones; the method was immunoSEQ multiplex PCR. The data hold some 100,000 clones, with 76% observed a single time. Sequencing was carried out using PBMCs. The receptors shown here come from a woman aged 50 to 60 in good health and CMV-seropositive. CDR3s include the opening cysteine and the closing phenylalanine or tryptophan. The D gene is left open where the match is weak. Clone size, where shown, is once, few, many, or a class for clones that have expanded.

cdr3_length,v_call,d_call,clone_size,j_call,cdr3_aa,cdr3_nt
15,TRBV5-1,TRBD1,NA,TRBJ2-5,CASSFRTGKEETQYF,TGCGCCAGCAGCTTCCGGACAGGGAAGGAGGAGACCCAGTACTTC
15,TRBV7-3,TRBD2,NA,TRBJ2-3,CASSLPRGGADTQYF,TGTGCCAGCAGCTTACCGCGGGGGGGGGCAGATACGCAGTATTTT
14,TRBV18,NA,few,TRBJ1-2,CASSRPTENYGYTF,TGTGCCAGCTCACGTCCAACAGAGAACTATGGCTACACCTTC
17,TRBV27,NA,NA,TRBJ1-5,CASSLSGRQGWKQPQHF,TGTGCCAGCAGTTTATCGGGGCGGCAGGGGTGGAAGCAGCCCCAGCATTTT
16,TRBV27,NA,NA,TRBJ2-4,CASSFGGGGAKNIQYF,TGTGCCAGCAGTTTTGGGGGAGGGGGAGCCAAAAACATTCAGTACTTC
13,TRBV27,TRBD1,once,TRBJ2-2,CASRQGSTGELFF,TGTGCCAGTCGACAGGGGTCCACGGGGGAGCTGTTTTTT
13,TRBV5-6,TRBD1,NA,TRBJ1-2,CASREDRVDGYTF,TGTGCCAGCAGGGAAGACAGGGTTGACGGCTACACCTTC
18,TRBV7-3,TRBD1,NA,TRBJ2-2,CASSLTRAGQGGHGELFF,TGTGCCAGCAGCTTAACTCGCGCTGGACAGGGCGGTCACGGGGAGCTGTTTTTT
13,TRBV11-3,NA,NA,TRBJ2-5,CASSMTVVETQYF,TGTGCCAGCAGCATGACAGTGGTGGAGACCCAGTACTTC
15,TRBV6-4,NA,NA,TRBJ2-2,CASSEMAGNTGELFF,TGTGCCAGCAGTGAGATGGCAGGGAACACCGGGGAGCTGTTTTTT
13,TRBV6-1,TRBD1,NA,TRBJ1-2,CASSINRGNGYTF,TGTGCCAGCAGTATCAACAGGGGGAATGGCTACACCTTC